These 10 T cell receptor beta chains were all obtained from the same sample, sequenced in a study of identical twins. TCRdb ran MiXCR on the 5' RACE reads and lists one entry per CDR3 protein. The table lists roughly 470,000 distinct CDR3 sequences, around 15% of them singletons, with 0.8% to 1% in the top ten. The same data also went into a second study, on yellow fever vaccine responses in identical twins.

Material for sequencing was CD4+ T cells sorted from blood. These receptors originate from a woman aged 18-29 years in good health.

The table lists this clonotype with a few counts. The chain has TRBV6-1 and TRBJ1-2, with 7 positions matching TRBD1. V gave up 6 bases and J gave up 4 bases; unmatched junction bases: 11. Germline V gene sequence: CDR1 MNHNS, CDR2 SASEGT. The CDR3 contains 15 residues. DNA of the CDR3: TGTGCCAGCAGAATCGGGACAGCTATAAGCTATGGCTACACCTTC. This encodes CASRIGTAISYGYTF.

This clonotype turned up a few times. The CDR3 loop is CSAIDSDSGANVLTF. The CDR3 DNA reads as TGCAGTGCTATTGACAGCGACTCTGGGGCCAACGTCCTGACTTTC. The V and J genes are TRBV20-1 and TRBJ2-6; D perhaps matches TRBD1 (5 bases). Trimming cost V 4 bases and J 0 bases, with 10 bases left between them. Germline V gene data show CDR1 as DFQATT and CDR2 as SNEGSKA (reference sequence). This CDR3 is built from 15 residues.

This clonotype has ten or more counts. This chain's CDR3 is CSGWTPGNTIYF. In DNA, the CDR3 is TGCAGCGGCTGGACACCTGGAAACACCATATATTTT. The genes are TRBV29-1 and TRBJ1-3, with D possibly being TRBD1 (5 bases). The CDR3 has 12 residues. Trimming took 7 bases from V and 2 from J, leaving 9 bases between them. Germline V gives CDR1 SQVTM, CDR2 ANQGSEA.

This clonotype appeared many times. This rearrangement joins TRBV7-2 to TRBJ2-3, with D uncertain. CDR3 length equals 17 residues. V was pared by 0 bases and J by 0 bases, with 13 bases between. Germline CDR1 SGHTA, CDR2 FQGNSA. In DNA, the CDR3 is TGTGCCAGCAGCTTAGCGTTGGCCGGTTTGAGCACAGATACGCAGTATTTT. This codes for CASSLALAGLSTDTQYF.

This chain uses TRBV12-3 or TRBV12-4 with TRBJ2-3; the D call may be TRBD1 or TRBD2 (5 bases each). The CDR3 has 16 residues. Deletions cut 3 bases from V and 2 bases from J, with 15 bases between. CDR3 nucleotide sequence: TGTGCCAGCAGTTTTGGTTCGACGGGACCCACAGATACGCAGTATTTT. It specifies CASSFGSTGPTDTQYF.

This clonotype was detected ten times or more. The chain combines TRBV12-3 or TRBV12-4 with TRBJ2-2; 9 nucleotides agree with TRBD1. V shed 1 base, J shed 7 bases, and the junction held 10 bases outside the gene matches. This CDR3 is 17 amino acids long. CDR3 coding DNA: TGTGCCAGCAGTTTAGATCTTACAGGGGGCGCGGACGGGGAGCTGTTTTTT. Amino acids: CASSLDLTGGADGELFF.

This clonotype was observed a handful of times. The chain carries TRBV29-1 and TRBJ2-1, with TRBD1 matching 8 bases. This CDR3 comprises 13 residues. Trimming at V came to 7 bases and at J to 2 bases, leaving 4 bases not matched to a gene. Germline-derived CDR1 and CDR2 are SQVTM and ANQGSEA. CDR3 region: CSGNRGTYNEQFF. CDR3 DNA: TGCAGCGGGAACAGGGGGACCTACAATGAGCAGTTCTTC.

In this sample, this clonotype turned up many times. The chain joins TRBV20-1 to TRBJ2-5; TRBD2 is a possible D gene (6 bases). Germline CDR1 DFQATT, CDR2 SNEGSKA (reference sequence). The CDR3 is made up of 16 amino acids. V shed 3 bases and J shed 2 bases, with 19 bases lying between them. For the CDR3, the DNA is TGCAGTGCTAGGGGCCCCGGGATTCGGGGGCAAGAGACCCAGTACTTC. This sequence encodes CSARGPGIRGQETQYF.

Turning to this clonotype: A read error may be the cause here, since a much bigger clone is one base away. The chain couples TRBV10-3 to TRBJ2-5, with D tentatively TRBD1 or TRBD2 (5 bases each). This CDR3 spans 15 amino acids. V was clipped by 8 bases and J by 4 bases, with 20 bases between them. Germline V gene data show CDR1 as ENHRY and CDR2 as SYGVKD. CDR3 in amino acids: CAIQEWGNVGETQYF. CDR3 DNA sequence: TGTGCCATCCAGGAGTGGGGGAACGTCGGAGAGACCCAGTACTTC.

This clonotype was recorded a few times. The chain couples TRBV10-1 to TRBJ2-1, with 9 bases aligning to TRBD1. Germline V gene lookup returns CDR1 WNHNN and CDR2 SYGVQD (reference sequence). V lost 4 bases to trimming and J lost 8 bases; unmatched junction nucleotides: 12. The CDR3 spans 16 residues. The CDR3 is CASSVLTTGQGDEQFF. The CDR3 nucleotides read TGCGCCAGCAGTGTCCTAACTACGGGACAGGGTGATGAGCAGTTCTTC.